This TCR beta chain was found in a study of PD-L1 blockade in urothelial cancer. Study information: About 90% of the roughly 30 patients were men whose urothelial cancer was bladder-origin.

V lost 2 bases and J lost 0, with 7 bases in between. In germline, CDR1 is MNHEY, CDR2 SMNVEV (reference sequence). This CDR3 contains 14 residues. Each PCR received spiked synthetic TCR analog templates. Profiling relied on immunoSEQ multiplex PCR, and the TCRdb table lists in-frame clones only, not all of them. In the table there are fewer than 75,000 clones, around four fifths of which are singletons. This clone was picked up a small number of times. The rearrangement links TRBV27 to TRBJ1-2; D might be TRBD1 (5 bases). The sequence was collected from a man between 65 and 85 years old with urothelial cancer. The material was PBMCs, obtained around atezolizumab (anti-PD-L1) treatment. The CDR3 reads CASSLRGANYGYTF. CDR3 nucleotide sequence: TGTGCCAGCAGTTTACGGGGGGCTAACTATGGCTACACCTTC.